The T cell receptor (beta chain) described here comes from a study of shared clonotypes between healthy human individuals. Germline loops: CDR1 SGHTA, CDR2 FQGNSA. With V trimmed by 2 bases and J by 4 bases, 8 bases remained unmatched. CDR3 size: 17 residues. Here immunoSEQ multiplex PCR was the method, and the copy in TCRdb shows in-frame clones only, minus some. Among fewer than 500,000 clones listed, 75% to 80% were seen once. This chain joins TRBV7-2 and TRBJ2-3; TRBD2 matches at 11 bases. Source material: PBMCs. The origin of this receptor is a middle-aged woman in good health. Some clones in this sample may be carry-over from other donors' samples. CDR3 residues: CASSLWLLAGGADTQYF. CDR3 bases: TGTGCCAGCAGCTTATGGTTGCTAGCGGGAGGAGCAGATACGCAGTATTTT.